This T cell receptor (beta chain) derives from a study of OX40 agonist ivuxolimab in advanced cancers. The CDR3 covers 14 residues. The V end was cut by 1 base, the J end by 3 bases, with 9 bases between. Germline V lookup: CDR1 SEHNR, CDR2 FQNEAQ (reference sequence). Libraries were prepared by immunoSEQ multiplex PCR; TCRdb keeps only in-frame clonotypes and omits some of them. The table records 65,000 to 95,000 clones, around 90% of them present only once. This clone was picked up one time. J is TRBJ1-1 and V is TRBV7-9; no clear D gene. This TCR was recovered from an adult with an advanced solid tumor such as melanoma, head and neck, liver or kidney cancer. The sample was CD4+ or CD8+ T cells sorted from blood, taken in a trial of the OX40 agonist ivuxolimab. The CDR3 protein is CASSLEWGDTEAFF. CDR3 in DNA: TGTGCCAGCAGCTTAGAATGGGGAGACACTGAAGCTTTCTTT. Full variable domain (remainder filled in from reference TRBV7-9 and TRBJ1-1): DTGVSQNPRHKITKRGQNVTFRCDPISEHNRLYWYRQTLGQGPEFLTYFQNEAQLEKSRLLSDRFSAERPKGSFSTLEIQRTEQGDSAMYLCASSLEWGDTEAFFGQGTRLTVV.